This T cell receptor beta chain was captured in a study of response to subunit inactivated influenza vaccine. General observations from the study: The authors suggested that few new T cells are recruited per seasonal influenza vaccination.

TCRdb redid the calling of the RT-PCR reads with MiXCR, one entry per CDR3 protein. The table has a few hundred thousand distinct CDR3 sequences, approximately 7.8% seen once. This CDR3 region has 12 residues. Trimming shortened V by 8 bases and J by 3 bases, and 14 bases separated the two germline ends. Per germline, CDR1 DFQATT and CDR2 SNEGSKA (reference sequence). Of note for this clonotype: Its cognate antigen is unknown.

This clonotype was sampled from a man between 50 and 69 years old who received an inactivated influenza vaccine. J is TRBJ2-7 and V is TRBV20-1; D might be TRBD2 (7 bases). The source was PBMCs from blood, collected about 24 months after vaccination. Written as DNA, the CDR3 is TGCAGTACAACAGGGAGGGTCTACGAGCAGTACTTC. It codes for CSTTGRVYEQYF.